The 5 T cell receptor beta chains listed next were all sequenced from one sample in a study of somatic mutations in cytotoxic T cells in rheumatoid arthritis (dated 2017 in TCRdb). The protocol used for the library was the immunoSEQ multiplex PCR assay. Sourced from immuneACCESS, this table was stored by TCRdb with only in-frame sequences that have V and J called. A share of the clones is absent; for the studies checked, an unresolved V gene accounts for under half, and the remainder has no known explanation. The sample table contains some 23,000 clones; only one count was recorded for approximately 80% of them. Approximately 3.8% of the sample is held by the ten biggest clonotypes. The sequenced material came from CD8+ T cells sorted from blood. These receptors all come from an adult with rheumatoid arthritis.

This clone was picked up a small number of times. The V call is TRBV4-2, the J call TRBJ1-2; D is uncertain. CDR1 is LGHNA and CDR2 is YNFKEQ in the germline V gene. V lost 0 bases and J lost 4, with 6 bases in between. The CDR3 totals 13 residues. The CDR3 region is CASSQEEVYGYTF. The CDR3 DNA reads as TGTGCCAGCAGCCAAGAGGAGGTCTATGGCTACACCTTC.

The rearrangement joins TRBV2 to TRBJ1-2; 7 bases agree with TRBD1. The junction had 5 bases not matched to a gene; V was cut back by 7 bases and J by 0 bases. The germline V gene encodes CDR1 SNHLY and CDR2 FYNNEI. The CDR3 runs to 14 residues. As DNA, the CDR3 is TGTGCCAGCATAAGGGACAGCACTAACTATGGCTACACCTTC. This codes for CASIRDSTNYGYTF.

With regard to this clone: Sequence at one end of the junction differs from germline and may be a read error. J is TRBJ2-7 and V is TRBV7-2; 9 bases fit TRBD1. Germline assignment: CDR1 SGHTA and CDR2 FQGNSA. The CDR3 runs to 13 residues. Here the CDR3 reads CASSLPGQGLEDF. CDR3 nucleotide sequence: TGTGCCAGCAGCTTACCGGGACAGGGTCTTGAGGACTTC.

The V gene is TRBV7-9, the J gene TRBJ2-5, with 11 bases lining up with TRBD2. The V segment lost 3 bases and the J segment 3 bases; nucleotides outside the gene matches: 3. In germline, CDR1 is SEHNR, CDR2 FQNEAQ (reference sequence). The CDR3 is 15 residues long. In nucleotides, the CDR3 is TGTGCCAGCAGCTTCCAGGGACTAGCGGAAGAGACCCAGTACTTC. This encodes CASSFQGLAEETQYF. Filled out from reference TRBV7-9 and TRBJ2-5, the complete variable domain reads DTGVSQNPRHKITKRGQNVTFRCDPISEHNRLYWYRQTLGQGPEFLTYFQNEAQLEKSRLLSDRFSAERPKGSFSTLEIQRTEQGDSAMYLCASSFQGLAEETQYFGPGTRLLVL.

V usage is TRBV4-3 and J usage is TRBJ1-2; 8 nucleotides line up with TRBD1. The CDR3 extends over 15 amino acids. The germline gives CDR1 LGHNA, CDR2 YSLEER. Trimming at V came to 4 bases and at J to 6 bases, leaving 10 bases not matched to a gene. CDR3 DNA sequence: TGCGCCAGCAGCCCCTGGACAGGGTCCTCCGATGGCTACACCTTC. This codes for CASSPWTGSSDGYTF.